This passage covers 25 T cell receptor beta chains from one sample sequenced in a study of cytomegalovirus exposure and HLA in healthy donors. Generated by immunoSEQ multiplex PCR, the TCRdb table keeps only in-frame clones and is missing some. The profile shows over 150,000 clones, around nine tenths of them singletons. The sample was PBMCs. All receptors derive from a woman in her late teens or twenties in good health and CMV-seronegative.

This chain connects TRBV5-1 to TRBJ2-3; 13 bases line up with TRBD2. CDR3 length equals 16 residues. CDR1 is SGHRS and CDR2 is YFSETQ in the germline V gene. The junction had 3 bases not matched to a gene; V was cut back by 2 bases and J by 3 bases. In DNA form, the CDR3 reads TGCGCCAGCAGCTTTACTAGCGGGGGGGCGACAGATACGCAGTATTTT. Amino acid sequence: CASSFTSGGATDTQYF.

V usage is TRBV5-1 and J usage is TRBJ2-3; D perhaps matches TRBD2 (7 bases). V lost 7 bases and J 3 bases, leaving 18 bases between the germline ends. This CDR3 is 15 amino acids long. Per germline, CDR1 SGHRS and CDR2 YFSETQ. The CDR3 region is CASRPGGDETDTQYF. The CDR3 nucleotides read TGCGCCAGCCGGCCGGGGGGCGATGAGACAGATACGCAGTATTTT.

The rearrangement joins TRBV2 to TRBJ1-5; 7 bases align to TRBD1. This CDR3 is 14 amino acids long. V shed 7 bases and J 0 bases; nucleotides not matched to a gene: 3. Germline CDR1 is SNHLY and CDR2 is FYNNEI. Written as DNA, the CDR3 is TGTGCCAGCACCGGGACAGATAGCAATCAGCCCCAGCATTTT. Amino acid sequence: CASTGTDSNQPQHF.

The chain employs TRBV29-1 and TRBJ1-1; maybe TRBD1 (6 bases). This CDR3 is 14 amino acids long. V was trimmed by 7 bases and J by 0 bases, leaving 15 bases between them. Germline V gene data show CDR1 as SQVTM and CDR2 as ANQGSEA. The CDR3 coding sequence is TGCAGCGCTGGCGGGGGCGAAGTGAACACTGAAGCTTTCTTT. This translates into CSAGGGEVNTEAFF.

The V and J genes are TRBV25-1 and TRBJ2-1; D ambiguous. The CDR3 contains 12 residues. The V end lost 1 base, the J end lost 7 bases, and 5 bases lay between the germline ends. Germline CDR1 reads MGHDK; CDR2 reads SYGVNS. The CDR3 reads CASSEFPNEQFF. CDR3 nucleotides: TGTGCCAGCAGTGAATTCCCAAATGAGCAGTTCTTC.

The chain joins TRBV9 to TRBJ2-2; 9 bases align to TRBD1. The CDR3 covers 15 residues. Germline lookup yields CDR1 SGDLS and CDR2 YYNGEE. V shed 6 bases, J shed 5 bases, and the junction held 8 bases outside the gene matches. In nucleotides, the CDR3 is TGTGCCAGCAATCTACAGGGGGCGGGAACCGGGGAGCTGTTTTTT. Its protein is CASNLQGAGTGELFF.

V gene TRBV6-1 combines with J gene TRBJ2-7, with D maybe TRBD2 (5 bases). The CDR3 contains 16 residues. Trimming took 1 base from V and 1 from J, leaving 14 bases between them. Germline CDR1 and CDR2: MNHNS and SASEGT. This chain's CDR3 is CASSEGGGRVSYEQYF. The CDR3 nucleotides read TGTGCCAGCAGTGAAGGCGGAGGACGAGTATCCTACGAGCAGTACTTC.

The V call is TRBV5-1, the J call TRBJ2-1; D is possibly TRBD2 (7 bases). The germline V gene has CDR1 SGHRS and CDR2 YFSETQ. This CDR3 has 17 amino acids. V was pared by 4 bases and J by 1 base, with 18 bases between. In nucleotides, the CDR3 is TGCGCCAGCAGCGTGAGGGGGGGAGAGTCATCCTACAATGAGCAGTTCTTC. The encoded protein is CASSVRGGESSYNEQFF.

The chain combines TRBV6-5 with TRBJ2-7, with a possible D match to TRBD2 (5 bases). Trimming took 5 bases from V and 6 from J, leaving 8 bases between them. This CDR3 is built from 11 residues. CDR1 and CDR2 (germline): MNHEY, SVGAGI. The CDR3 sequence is CASSLEGEQYF. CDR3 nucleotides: TGTGCCAGCAGTCTAGAGGGCGAGCAGTACTTC.

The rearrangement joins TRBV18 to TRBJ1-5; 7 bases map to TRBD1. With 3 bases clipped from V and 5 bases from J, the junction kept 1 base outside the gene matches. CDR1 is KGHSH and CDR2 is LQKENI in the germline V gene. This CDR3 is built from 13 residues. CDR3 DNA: TGTGCCAGCTCACCTACAGGGGATCAGCCCCAGCATTTT. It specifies CASSPTGDQPQHF. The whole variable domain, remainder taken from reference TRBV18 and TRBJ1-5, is NAGVMQNPRHLVRRRGQEARLRCSPMKGHSHVYWYRQLPEEGLKFMVYLQKENIIDESGMPKERFSAEFPKEGPSILRIQQVVRGDSAAYFCASSPTGDQPQHFGDGTRLSIL.

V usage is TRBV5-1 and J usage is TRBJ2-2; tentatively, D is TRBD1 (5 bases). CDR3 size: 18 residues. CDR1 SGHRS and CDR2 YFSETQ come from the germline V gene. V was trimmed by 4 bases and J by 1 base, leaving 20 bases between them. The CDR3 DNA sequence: TGCGCCAGCAGCCCCTATACGACAGACCCTATGAACACCGGGGAGCTGTTTTTT. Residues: CASSPYTTDPMNTGELFF.

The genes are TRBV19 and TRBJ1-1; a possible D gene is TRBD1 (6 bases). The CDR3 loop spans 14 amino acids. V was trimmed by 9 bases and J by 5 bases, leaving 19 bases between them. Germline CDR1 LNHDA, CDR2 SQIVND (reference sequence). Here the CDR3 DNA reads TGTGCCAGCTCTCCAGGTCCGAGGGGGACTGAAGCTTTCTTT. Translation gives CASSPGPRGTEAFF.

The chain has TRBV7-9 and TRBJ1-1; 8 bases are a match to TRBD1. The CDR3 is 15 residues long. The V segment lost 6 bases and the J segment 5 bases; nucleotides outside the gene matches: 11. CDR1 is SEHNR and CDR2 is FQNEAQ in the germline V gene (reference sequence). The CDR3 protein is CASSLSTGVGTEAFF. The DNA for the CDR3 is TGTGCCAGCAGTCTCTCGACAGGGGTTGGTACTGAAGCTTTCTTT.

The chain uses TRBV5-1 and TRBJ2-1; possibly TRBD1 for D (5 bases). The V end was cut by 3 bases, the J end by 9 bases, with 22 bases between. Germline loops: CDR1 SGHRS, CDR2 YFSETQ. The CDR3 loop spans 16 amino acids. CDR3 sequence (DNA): TGCGCCAGCAGCTCCAGGTACAGAATCCTAAGGGGTGAGCAGTTCTTC. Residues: CASSSRYRILRGEQFF.

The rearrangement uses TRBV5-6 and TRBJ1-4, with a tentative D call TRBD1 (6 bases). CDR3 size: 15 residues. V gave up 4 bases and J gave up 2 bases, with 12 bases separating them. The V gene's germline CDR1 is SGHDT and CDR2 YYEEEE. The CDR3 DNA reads TGTGCCAGCAGCAACAGGGATATGACTAATGAAAAACTGTTTTTT. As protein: CASSNRDMTNEKLFF.

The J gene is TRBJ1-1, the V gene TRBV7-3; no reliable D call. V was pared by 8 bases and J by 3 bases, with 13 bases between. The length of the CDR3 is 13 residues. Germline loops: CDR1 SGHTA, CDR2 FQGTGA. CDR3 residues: CASFRPGHTEAFF. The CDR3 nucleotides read TGTGCCAGCTTCAGGCCCGGCCACACTGAAGCTTTCTTT.

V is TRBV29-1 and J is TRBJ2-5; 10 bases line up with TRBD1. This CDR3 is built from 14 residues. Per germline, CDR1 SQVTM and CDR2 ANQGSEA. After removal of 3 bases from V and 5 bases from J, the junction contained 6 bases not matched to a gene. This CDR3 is CSVENRGQGETQYF. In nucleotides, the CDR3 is TGCAGCGTTGAGAATCGGGGACAGGGGGAGACCCAGTACTTC. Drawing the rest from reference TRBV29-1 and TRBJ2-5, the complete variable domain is SAVISQKPSRDICQRGTSLTIQCQVDSQVTMMFWYRQQPGQSLTLIATANQGSEATYESGFVIDKFPISRPNLTFSTLTVSNMSPEDSSIYLCSVENRGQGETQYFGPGTRLLVL.

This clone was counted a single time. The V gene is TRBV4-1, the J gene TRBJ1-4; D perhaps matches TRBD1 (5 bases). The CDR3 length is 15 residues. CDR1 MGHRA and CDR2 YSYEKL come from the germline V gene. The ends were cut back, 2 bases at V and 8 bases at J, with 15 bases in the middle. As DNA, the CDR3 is TGCGCCAGCAGCCAATTTTTCAGGGCTGGGGAAAAACTGTTTTTT. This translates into CASSQFFRAGEKLFF.

The CDR3 region has the DNA TGTGCCAGCAGCTTGGACAGTCTGGTGAAGGAGCAGTACTTC. Its protein product is CASSLDSLVKEQYF. The chain is built from TRBV7-3 and TRBJ2-7; D possibly corresponds to TRBD1 (6 bases). Germline V gene sequence: CDR1 SGHTA, CDR2 FQGTGA. Trimming removed 3 bases from V and 7 bases from J, with 16 bases in between. CDR3 length equals 14 residues.

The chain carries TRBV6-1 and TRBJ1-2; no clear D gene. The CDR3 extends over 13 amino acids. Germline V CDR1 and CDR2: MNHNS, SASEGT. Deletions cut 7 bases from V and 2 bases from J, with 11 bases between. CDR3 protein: CASKWRGNYGYTF. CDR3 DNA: TGTGCCAGCAAATGGCGCGGAAACTATGGCTACACCTTC.

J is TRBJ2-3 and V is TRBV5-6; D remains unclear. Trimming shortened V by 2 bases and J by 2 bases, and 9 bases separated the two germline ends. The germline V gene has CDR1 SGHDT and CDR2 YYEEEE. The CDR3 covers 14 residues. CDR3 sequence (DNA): TGTGCCAGCAGCTTTAGGCGACACACAGATACGCAGTATTTT. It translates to CASSFRRHTDTQYF.

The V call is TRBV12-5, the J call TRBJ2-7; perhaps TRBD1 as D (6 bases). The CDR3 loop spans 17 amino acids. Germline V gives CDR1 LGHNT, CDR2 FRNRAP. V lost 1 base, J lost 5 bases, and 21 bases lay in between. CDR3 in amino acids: CASGLAPKTGTPDEQYF. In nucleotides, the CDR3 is TGTGCTAGTGGTTTGGCTCCCAAAACCGGGACACCAGACGAGCAGTACTTC.

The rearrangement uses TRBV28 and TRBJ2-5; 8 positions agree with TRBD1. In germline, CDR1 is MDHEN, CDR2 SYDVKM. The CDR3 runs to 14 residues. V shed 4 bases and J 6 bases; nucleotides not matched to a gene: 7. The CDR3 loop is CASSSDRVRKTQYF. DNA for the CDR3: TGTGCCAGCAGTTCGGACAGGGTCAGAAAGACCCAGTACTTC.

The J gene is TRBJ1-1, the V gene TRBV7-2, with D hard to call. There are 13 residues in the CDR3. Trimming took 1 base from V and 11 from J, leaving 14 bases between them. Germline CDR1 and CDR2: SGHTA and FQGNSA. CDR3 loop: CASSLVLQKRAFF. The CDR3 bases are TGTGCCAGCAGCTTAGTATTACAGAAGCGGGCTTTCTTT.

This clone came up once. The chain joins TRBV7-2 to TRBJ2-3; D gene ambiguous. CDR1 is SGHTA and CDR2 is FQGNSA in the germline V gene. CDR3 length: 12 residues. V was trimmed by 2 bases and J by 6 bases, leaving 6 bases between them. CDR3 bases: TGTGCCAGCAGCTTATCGAGGGATACGCAGTATTTT. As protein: CASSLSRDTQYF.